The source of this T cell receptor beta chain is a study of blood T cells in healthy people across ages (dated by TCRdb to about 2015). Background for the entire study: In model experiments, template switching captured about one uniquely barcoded TCR beta cDNA molecule for every two T cells. Using deep sequencing normalized with unique cDNA molecular identifiers, the study measured how TCR beta repertoire diversity changes with age. The donors were divided into four age groups: young (average around 17 years), middle-aged (roughly 42), aged (about 62) and long-lived (about 79). To avoid experimental bias, donors of different ages were randomly spread across the sequencing lanes. Using the same blood draw, the study looked at two additional independent replicas of 1 million unique cDNA reads for two donors, one aged 18 to 29 and the other aged 80 or older. The paper as a whole reports these results and caveats: The CMV infection status of donors was not known, potentially confounding age-related changes in expanded clonotypes. Conclusive comparison of naive and antigen-experienced compartments was prevented by the profiling of bulk unsorted PBMCs. Estimates of total diversity based on one million sequenced T cells were regarded as lower bounds and as underestimates. A strong correlation was found between observed TCR beta diversity and the percentage of naive T cells measured by flow cytometry. The long-lived group showed more naive CD4+ T cells, fewer expanded clones and increased TCR diversity than the aged group, suggesting age selection. As age increased, observed TCR beta diversity per million T cells dropped in a roughly linear way, and a significant reduction was already evident by age roughly 36.

The roughly 38 donors, aged roughly 6 to 95 years, were systemically healthy Caucasian individuals from Russia. Ten milliliters of peripheral blood were drawn from each donor into EDTA-treated Vacutainer tubes. Ficoll-Paque density-gradient centrifugation was used to isolate PBMCs, with at least 7 million obtained per sample. Trizol reagent was used to extract total RNA from PBMCs, with at least 6 micrograms per sample. The percentages of naive CD45RAhigh/CD27high T cells were determined by flow cytometry on a PBMC aliquot from every donor. With respect to this clonotype: What antigen it recognizes has not been identified. No quality values exist for individual bases; no much larger clone is one base distant.

Libraries were built with 5' RACE. TCRdb shows the sequencer as Illumina HiSeq 2500. The second PCR ran for about 7 to 11 cycles and used a J-beta primer mix along with a sample-barcoded 5' primer. A template-switch 5' adaptor carrying 12 random nucleotides introduced a unique molecular identifier onto each TCR beta cDNA molecule. At least 2.5 million CDR3-containing paired-end reads were obtained from each sample. First-strand cDNA synthesis was performed from all RNA using the Mint cDNA synthesis kit, with priming by a TRBC-specific oligonucleotide. Following uracil-DNA glycosylase treatment, all cDNA underwent a first 18-cycle PCR with the universal primers M1SS and BC2_uni_R. In the source study's methods: Each sample was normalized by randomly selecting 1 million high-quality reads, each carrying a distinct molecular identifier. Reads sharing molecular identifiers were discarded rather than binned into consensus sequences. MiTCR, run with a Q25 quality threshold and the strictest error-elimination algorithm, handled CDR3 identification, clonotype clustering and error correction. A nonparametric unseen species model with Euler transformation was used to estimate lower-bound total TCR beta diversity. Starting from the raw public reads, TCRdb applied fastp trimming at Q25, assembled clones with MiXCR and retained in-frame beta chains. CDR3 protein duplicates are merged, each entry listing the most common genes and DNA. TCRdb's processing, not the authors' own work, is the source of the V and J calls. Counted in this sample were hundreds of thousands of distinct CDR3 sequences; around 48% of them appeared once. 25% to 35% of the sample lies in the top ten.

The receptor comes from an older woman in good health. The source material was blood.

The encoded CDR3 is CASGQQLTSQQYF. In nucleotide form, the sequence is TGTGCCAGCGGTCAACAACTTACTAGTCAGCAGTACTTC. Rearrangement joined TRBV6-5 to TRBJ2-5, and TRBD2 may be the D gene, going by 5 matching bases. At the junction V is shortened by 8 bases and J by 11 bases, with 21 bases in between. CDR1 MNHEY and CDR2 SVGAGI were looked up in the germline V gene. The CDR3, cysteine through phenylalanine, is 13 amino acids long. The sequence is cut down to CDR3 DNA, 39 bases in frame from base 1.